The rows below give T cell receptor beta chains drawn from one sample of a study of cytotoxic CD8 clonotypes in ibrutinib-treated CLL. Measured with immunoSEQ multiplex PCR; TCRdb has only the in-frame clones, and not every one. The sample yields about 85,000 clones, around 79% seen once. The sequences come from PBMCs, collected after 12 months of ibrutinib treatment. The receptors stem from a human donor with chronic lymphocytic leukemia. The conserved cysteine and the conserved F or W are not part of the CDR3 here. D genes are given only for firm matches.

TRBJ2-7 . TRBV11-2 ASSPHHEQY
TRBJ1-1 . TRBV23-1 ASSQSSRPSEAF
TRBJ1-1 . TRBV19 ASSIFGGNTEAF
TRBJ2-7 TRBD2 TRBV28 ASHRASGSYEQY
TRBJ2-1 . TRBV5-8 ASSYYNEQF
TRBJ2-5 . TRBV4-1 ASSQDARGETQY
TRBJ2-7 . TRBV21-1 ASSPRSMGGHEQY
TRBJ2-3 . TRBV18 ASSPRTEADTQY
TRBJ1-5 . TRBV2 ASNGVRDQPQH
TRBJ2-2 . TRBV7-9 ASSLGGPWQGRPGELF
TRBJ1-5 . TRBV19 ASSIFWGAGQPQH
TRBJ1-4 TRBD1 TRBV7-9 ASSSRGQGEKLF
TRBJ1-1 . TRBV13 ASSLLANTEAF
TRBJ1-4 . TRBV2 ASSEAQGYNEKLF
TRBJ2-1 . TRBV19 ASSMGRTWF
TRBJ2-4 . TRBV7-2 ASSLAGDGGNIQY
TRBJ2-7 . TRBV7-9 ASSLEDEQY
TRBJ2-1 TRBD2 TRBV19 ASSIREAGYNEQF
TRBJ2-5 . TRBV28 ASMAQSRVH
TRBJ2-5 . TRBV7-2 ASSPPRISGQETQY
TRBJ1-2 TRBD1 TRBV5-6 ASSLRDRGVGYT
TRBJ2-1 TRBD2 TRBV27 ASSAGGPHNEQF
TRBJ2-5 . TRBV4-3 ASSQDLGQSGETQY
TRBJ2-7 TRBD1 TRBV28 AATGGTGGSNEQY
TRBJ2-7 . TRBV4-3 ASSQAQGGYEQY
TRBJ2-5 . TRBV7-9 ASRHPGRGETQY